The 11 T cell receptor beta chains below all came from one sample that was sequenced in a study of T cell repertoires in cytomegalovirus infection. In TCRdb, the reads were re-called with MiXCR into one record per CDR3 protein. The repertoire has some 350,000 distinct CDR3 sequences, about a sixth of them found once; the top ten carry 7.5% to 9%. Sample: PBMCs. All receptors come from a human donor in good health (CMV status not recorded). Some clones in this sample may be carry-over from other donors' samples.

In its sample, this clonotype was seen many times. The gene calls are TRBV12-3 or TRBV12-4 and TRBJ2-1; 14 bases agree with TRBD2. There are 16 residues in the CDR3. Germline trimming cut 5 bases from V and 3 bases from J; bases unmatched to any gene: 3. The DNA for the CDR3 is TGTGCCAGCAGTGGACTAGCGGGAGGAAGCTACAATGAGCAGTTCTTC. Translation: CASSGLAGGSYNEQFF.

This chain connects TRBV7-2 to TRBJ2-2, with D perhaps TRBD2 (5 bases). CDR3 length equals 13 residues. Trimming left V 4 bases short and J 8 bases short, with 11 bases between. The germline gives CDR1 SGHTA, CDR2 FQGNSA. CDR3 coding DNA: TGTGCCAGCAGCTACATGAGGGCAGGGGAGCTGTTTTTT. It yields the protein CASSYMRAGELFF.

This clonotype was observed a few times. The chain links TRBV5-1 to TRBJ2-7; the D gene is possibly TRBD2 (5 bases). The ends were cut back, 0 bases at V and 6 bases at J, with 13 bases in the middle. The CDR3 is made up of 14 amino acids. The germline gives CDR1 SGHRS, CDR2 YFSETQ. In DNA, the CDR3 is TGCGCCAGCAGCTTGGGGACTGCGGTGGGCGAGCAGTACTTC. It translates to CASSLGTAVGEQYF.

J is TRBJ2-5 and V is TRBV7-8, with TRBD2 matching over 9 bases. The germline V gene encodes CDR1 SGHVS and CDR2 FQNEAQ. Trimming cost V 1 base and J 4 bases; bases outside gene matches: 7. This CDR3 has 16 residues. The CDR3 DNA follows: TGTGCCAGCAGCTTAGAATGGACTAGCGTAGGAGAGACCCAGTACTTC. This encodes CASSLEWTSVGETQYF. Drawing the rest from reference TRBV7-8 and TRBJ2-5, the complete variable domain is GAGVSQSPRYKVAKRGQDVALRCDPISGHVSLFWYQQALGQGPEFLTYFQNEAQLDKSGLPSDRFFAERPEGSVSTLKIQRTQQEDSAVYLCASSLEWTSVGETQYFGPGTRLLVL.

The chain couples TRBV12-3 or TRBV12-4 to TRBJ2-1; 15 positions match TRBD2. The trim removed 5 bases at V and 7 bases at J, leaving 9 bases unmatched. The CDR3 sequence is 17 residues long. CDR3 sequence reads: CASSPRGLAGGSNEQFF. The CDR3 DNA reads as TGTGCCAGCAGTCCACGCGGACTAGCGGGAGGGTCTAATGAGCAGTTCTTC.

This clonotype was seen a few times. The chain employs TRBV24-1 and TRBJ1-5; D uncertain. This CDR3 is built from 16 residues. Per the germline V gene, CDR1 is KGHDR and CDR2 is SFDVKD. With 0 bases removed from V and 4 bases from J, the gap between germline ends came to 12 bases. The CDR3 region has the DNA TGTGCCACCAGTGATTTGCAAAGTCTGAGAAATCAGCCCCAGCATTTT. Amino acid sequence: CATSDLQSLRNQPQHF.

This clonotype has at least ten counts. The genes are TRBV19 and TRBJ1-5; tentative D call: TRBD1 (5 bases). CDR1 LNHDA and CDR2 SQIVND come from the germline V gene (reference sequence). V was shortened by 6 bases and J by 4 bases, with 16 bases between the two germline ends. The CDR3 covers 15 residues. CDR3 region: CASSLRTPGNQPQHF. CDR3 coding DNA: TGTGCCAGTAGCCTCCGGACACCTGGGAATCAGCCCCAGCATTTT.

CDR3 DNA sequence: TGTGCCAGCAGTTACTCGGGACAGGGTCATCAGCCCCAGCATTTT. Its protein product is CASSYSGQGHQPQHF. The chain is built from TRBV6-6 and TRBJ1-5; TRBD1 aligns across 9 bases. J lost 5 bases, V lost 0 bases, and 2 bases had no gene match. Germline V gene lookup returns CDR1 MNHNY and CDR2 SVGAGI (reference sequence). The CDR3 has 15 residues.

This clonotype was seen repeatedly, ten times or more. The rearrangement joins TRBV12-3 or TRBV12-4 to TRBJ1-1, with no clear D. Deletions cut 8 bases from V and 5 bases from J, with 18 bases between. The CDR3 length is 14 residues. CDR3 amino acids: CASALGRMITEAFF. The CDR3 nucleotides read TGTGCCAGCGCACTCGGACGAATGATAACTGAAGCTTTCTTT.

This clonotype was detected a few times. The V call is TRBV27, the J call TRBJ1-4, with TRBD1 as a possible D gene (6 bases). The V end lost 5 bases, the J end lost 4 bases, and 14 bases lay between the germline ends. This CDR3 comprises 15 residues. The germline CDR1 and CDR2 sequences are MNHEY and SMNVEV (reference sequence). The CDR3 spells CASSLTGTFNEKLFF. DNA of the CDR3: TGTGCCAGCAGTCTCACAGGGACTTTTAATGAAAAACTGTTTTTT.

V gene TRBV12-3 or TRBV12-4 combines with J gene TRBJ2-5; D is uncertain. This CDR3 has 13 amino acids. The V end lost 3 bases, the J end lost 5 bases, and 10 bases lay between the germline ends. The CDR3 sequence is CASSFRGRETQYF. The CDR3, as DNA: TGTGCCAGCAGTTTCCGCGGACGGGAGACCCAGTACTTC.